This T cell receptor beta chain originates from a study of blood T cell repertoires in COVID-19. Sequencing was performed with immunoSEQ multiplex PCR; in TCRdb, only in-frame clones are kept and a portion is missing. The table lists a few hundred thousand clones, 65% to 90% of them singletons, with more than 1.5% in the top ten. In Cohort 3, a recovered donor had either two negative PCRs, clearance, or symptom resolution. The receptor was isolated from a middle-aged man who had recovered from COVID-19. Material: PBMCs or T cells enriched from blood (not recorded which).

CDR3 protein: CASSQRQGPNEQFF. The CDR3 DNA follows: TGTGCCAGCAGCCAACGACAGGGGCCCAATGAGCAGTTCTTC. The rearrangement uses TRBV3-1 (or the pseudogene TRBV3-2) and TRBJ2-1; the match to TRBD1 covers 8 bases. The V gene's germline CDR1 is LGHDT and CDR2 YNNKEL (reference sequence). The CDR3 contains 14 residues. Trimming at V came to 2 bases and at J to 6 bases, leaving 3 bases not matched to a gene.